This passage covers 7 T cell receptor beta chains from one sample sequenced in a study of beta chain features in type 1 diabetes. Study results and caveats: Type 1 diabetes patients showed a moderate but significant shortening of TCRB CDR3s in all four CD4+ subsets.

Every bit of the isolated RNA underwent reverse transcription, so sequencing read expressed TCRB transcripts. The data were produced by immunoSEQ multiplex PCR, yet TCRdb's version contains in-frame clones alone and is incomplete. This sample has around 690,000 clones, with around 12% found just once. Their cognate antigens are unknown. The sequenced material came from naive CD4+ T cells from blood. These receptors all come from a young man with type 1 diabetes.

The genes are TRBV27 and TRBJ2-7; D possibly corresponds to TRBD1 (5 bases). V lost 0 bases, J lost 0 bases, and 12 bases lay in between. Looked up from germline, CDR1 is MNHEY and CDR2 is SMNVEV (reference sequence). The CDR3 has 16 residues. CDR3 sequence: CASSLSAGISSYEQYF. CDR3 nucleotides: TGTGCCAGCAGTTTATCGGCAGGGATAAGCTCCTACGAGCAGTACTTC.

Only a few counts were recorded for this clone. The CDR3 DNA reads as TGTGCCAGCACCTACCTAGCGGGGGTGGGCAATGAGCAGTTCTTC. This encodes CASTYLAGVGNEQFF. This chain joins TRBV6-5 and TRBJ2-1, with 10 bases that match TRBD2. CDR3 size: 15 residues. Trimming cost V 7 bases and J 6 bases; bases outside gene matches: 9. In germline, CDR1 is MNHEY, CDR2 SVGAGI.

This clone was recorded a few times. Other DNA sequences of this sample code for an identical CDR3. The chain uses TRBV29-1 and TRBJ1-2; D possibly corresponds to TRBD1 (5 bases). Germline V gene lookup returns CDR1 SQVTM and CDR2 ANQGSEA. The V end lost 5 bases, the J end lost 2 bases, and 15 bases lay between the germline ends. This CDR3 is built from 14 residues. The CDR3 DNA sequence: TGCAGCGTTACTGGGGGAGGGCTGAACTATGGCTACACCTTC. Amino acid sequence: CSVTGGGLNYGYTF.

The chain employs TRBV6-6 and TRBJ2-2; D possibly corresponds to TRBD1 (7 bases). Germline values: CDR1 MNHNY, CDR2 SVGAGI (reference sequence). The CDR3 has 16 amino acids. V lost 5 bases, J lost 0 bases, and 13 bases lay in between. This chain's CDR3 is CASSRGTASNTGELFF. DNA of the CDR3: TGTGCCAGCAGTCGCGGGACAGCTTCGAACACCGGGGAGCTGTTTTTT.

About this clone: The sample holds other DNA sequences that translate to the same CDR3. This chain's CDR3 is CSARSGNTIYF. The DNA of the CDR3 is TGCAGTGCCAGGTCTGGAAACACCATATATTTT. The V call is TRBV20-1, the J call TRBJ1-3; D remains unclear. Germline V gene lookup returns CDR1 DFQATT and CDR2 SNEGSKA (reference sequence). The CDR3 is 11 amino acids. Trimming pared 6 bases from V and 1 base from J, leaving 4 bases between.

This clone was observed a handful of times. V gene TRBV28 combines with J gene TRBJ2-2; a possible D gene is TRBD1 (5 bases). This CDR3 has 16 residues. CDR1 and CDR2 (germline): MDHEN, SYDVKM. Trimming took 6 bases from V and 5 from J, leaving 19 bases between them. This CDR3 reads CASSPADGAGTGELFF. DNA of the CDR3: TGTGCCAGCAGCCCCGCCGACGGAGCAGGGACCGGGGAGCTGTTTTTT. The variable domain in full, with the rest retrieved from reference TRBV28 and TRBJ2-2, is DVKVTQSSRYLVKRTGEKVFLECVQDMDHENMFWYRQDPGLGLRLIYFSYDVKMKEKGDIPEGYSVSREKKERFSLILESASTNQTSMYLCASSPADGAGTGELFFGEGSRLTVL.

The sample holds a few counts of this clone. The genes are TRBV27 and TRBJ1-2; the match to TRBD1 covers 8 bases. From germline, CDR1 is MNHEY and CDR2 SMNVEV (reference sequence). The CDR3 has 14 residues. Trimming removed 5 bases from V and 0 bases from J; junction bases left unmatched: 2. CDR3 sequence (DNA): TGTGCCAGCAGTCTACAGGGGGCTAACTATGGCTACACCTTC. It translates to CASSLQGANYGYTF.